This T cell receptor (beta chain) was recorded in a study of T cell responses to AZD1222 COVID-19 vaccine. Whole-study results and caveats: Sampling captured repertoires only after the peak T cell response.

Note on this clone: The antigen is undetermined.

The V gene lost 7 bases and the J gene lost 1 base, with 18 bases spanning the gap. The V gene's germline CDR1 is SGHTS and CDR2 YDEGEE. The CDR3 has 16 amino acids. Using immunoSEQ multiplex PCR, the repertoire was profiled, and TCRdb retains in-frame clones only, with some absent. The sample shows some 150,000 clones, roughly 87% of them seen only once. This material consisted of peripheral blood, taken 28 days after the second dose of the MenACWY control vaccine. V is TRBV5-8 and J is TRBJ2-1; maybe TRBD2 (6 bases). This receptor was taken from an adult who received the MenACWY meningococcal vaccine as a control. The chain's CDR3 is CASLGRDGDSYNEQFF. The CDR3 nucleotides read TGTGCCAGCCTCGGGCGGGACGGGGATTCCTACAATGAGCAGTTCTTC.